This paragraph covers one T cell receptor beta chain sequence. The specificity of this receptor is unknown. Nothing much larger sits one base from this clone, and base qualities are not available. Enrolling through a virtual design, the prospective study's participants ranged in age from roughly 18 to 90 years and lived across more than 20 United States geographic areas. To assign participants to cohorts, the prospective study relied on clinical history that participants themselves reported in a screening survey and a study questionnaire. A participant counted as exposed if, within 2 weeks of entering the study, that participant had been in contact with someone who had a PCR-confirmed or clinician-diagnosed COVID-19 case. Each participant in the prospective study had whole blood, serum and a nasopharyngeal or oropharyngeal swab collected by mobile phlebotomists. Prospective study participants could optionally give additional blood draws and questionnaires over an approximately two-month period. Before DNA extraction, blood samples from the prospective study were shipped at room temperature or frozen.

In the germline V gene, CDR1 corresponds to MRHNA and CDR2 to SNTAGT. The CDR3, cysteine through phenylalanine, is 15 amino acids long. CDR3 DNA only is kept here, 45 bases in frame from base 1. After removal of 4 bases from V and 4 bases from J, the junction retains 4 bases not matched to a gene. TCRbeta CDR3 regions were amplified from genomic DNA using the immunoSEQ Assay, a bias-controlled multiplex PCR. The paper's data handling went like this. The number of nucleated cells in each sample was estimated by amplification of reference gene primers within the assay. Sequence reads were collapsed and filtered to measure the absolute abundance of every unique TCRbeta CDR3 rearrangement. For each sample, productive Simpson clonality was calculated by taking the square root of Simpson's diversity index across productive rearrangements. TCRdb carries this immuneACCESS record with in-frame sequences only. Its versions omit some clonotypes, under half of them owing to an unresolved V gene in the studies checked, with the rest unexplained. V and J calls and clone size are given by that table; D and trimming were obtained from the DNA. The sample table records around 340,000 clones; about nine tenths of these occur just once. The ten largest clones capture over 1% of the sample.

These data are taken from a study of blood T cell repertoires in COVID-19 (dated by TCRdb to about 2020). Background on the whole study: Samples covering the acute and convalescent phases of COVID-19 were provided by collaborators in the United States, Italy and Spain. Deeply sampled blood TCRbeta repertoires from subjects exposed to, actively infected with, or recovered from COVID-19 were included in the dataset. The material from the prospective study consisted of cDNA or gDNA derived from T cells, B-cell-depleted T cells, or PBMCs. The samples were drawn from two sources: the first 160 participants of the ongoing ImmuneRACE study, and about 1,300 subjects contributed by 6 global collaborators. Where available, HLA class I and class II types were obtained from metadata supplied by the sample provider rather than from assay-based typing. Nearly every sample came with metadata listing a de-identified subject ID, COVID-19 status, age in years and sex. The repertoires were made available in a free public database intended to serve as a resource for research on the immune response to SARS-CoV-2. Here is what the overall study found, with its caveats: How much clinical and demographic metadata was included differed by source and by participant, and the metadata was provided uncurated.

Input material: PBMCs or T cells enriched from blood (not recorded which). The V and J segments used are TRBV6-4 and TRBJ2-1, with 10 bases matching TRBD2. This clonotype was sampled from a woman under 40 who had been exposed to COVID-19. The CDR3 amino acid sequence is: CASSVELAGYNEQFF. The DNA sequence is given as TGTGCCAGCAGTGTTGAACTAGCGGGATACAATGAGCAGTTCTTC.